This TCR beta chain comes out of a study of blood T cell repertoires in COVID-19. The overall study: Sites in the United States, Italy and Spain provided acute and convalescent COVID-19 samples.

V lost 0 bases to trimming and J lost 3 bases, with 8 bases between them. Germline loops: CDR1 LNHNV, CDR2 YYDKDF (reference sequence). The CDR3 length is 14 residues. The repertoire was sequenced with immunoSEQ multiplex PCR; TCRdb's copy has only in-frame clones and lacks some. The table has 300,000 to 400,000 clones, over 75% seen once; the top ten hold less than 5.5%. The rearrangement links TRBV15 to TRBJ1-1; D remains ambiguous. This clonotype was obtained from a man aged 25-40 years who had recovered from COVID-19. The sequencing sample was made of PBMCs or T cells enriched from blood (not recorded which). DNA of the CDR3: TGTGCCACCAGCAGAGATCGGGGATACACTGAAGCTTTCTTT. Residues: CATSRDRGYTEAFF.